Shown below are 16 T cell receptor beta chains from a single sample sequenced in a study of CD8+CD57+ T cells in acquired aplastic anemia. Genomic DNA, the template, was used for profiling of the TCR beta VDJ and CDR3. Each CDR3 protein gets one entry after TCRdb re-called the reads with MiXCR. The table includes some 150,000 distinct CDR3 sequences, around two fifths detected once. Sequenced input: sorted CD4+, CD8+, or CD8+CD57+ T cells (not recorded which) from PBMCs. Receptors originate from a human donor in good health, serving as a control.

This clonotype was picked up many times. DNA of the CDR3: TGTGCCAGCAGCCCCGGGACAGGGCCCTACGAGCAGTACTTC. Protein sequence: CASSPGTGPYEQYF. The chain is built from TRBV2 and TRBJ2-7, with 9 bases aligning to TRBD1. The CDR3 is 14 amino acids. Germline-derived CDR1 and CDR2 are SNHLY and FYNNEI. The V and J ends lost 6 bases and 2 bases, in that order; junction bases with no gene match: 5.

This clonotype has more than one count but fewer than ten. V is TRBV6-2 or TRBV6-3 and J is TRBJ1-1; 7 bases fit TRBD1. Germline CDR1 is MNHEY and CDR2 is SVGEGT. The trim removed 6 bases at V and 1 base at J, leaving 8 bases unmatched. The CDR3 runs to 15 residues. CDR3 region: CASRPDRVKNTEAFF. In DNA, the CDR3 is TGTGCCAGCAGACCAGACAGGGTTAAGAACACTGAAGCTTTCTTT.

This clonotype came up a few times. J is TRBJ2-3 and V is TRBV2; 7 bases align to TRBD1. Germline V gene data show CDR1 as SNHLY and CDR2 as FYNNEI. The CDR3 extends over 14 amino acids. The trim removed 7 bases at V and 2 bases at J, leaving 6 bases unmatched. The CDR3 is CASMRQGTTDTQYF. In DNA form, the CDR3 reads TGTGCCAGCATGAGACAGGGAACCACAGATACGCAGTATTTT.

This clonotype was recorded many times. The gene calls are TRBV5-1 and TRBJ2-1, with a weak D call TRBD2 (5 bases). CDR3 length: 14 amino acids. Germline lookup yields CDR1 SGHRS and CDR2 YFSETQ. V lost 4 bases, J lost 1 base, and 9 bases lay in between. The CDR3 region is CASSLVASYNEQFF. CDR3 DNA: TGCGCCAGCAGCCTGGTAGCGTCCTACAATGAGCAGTTCTTC.

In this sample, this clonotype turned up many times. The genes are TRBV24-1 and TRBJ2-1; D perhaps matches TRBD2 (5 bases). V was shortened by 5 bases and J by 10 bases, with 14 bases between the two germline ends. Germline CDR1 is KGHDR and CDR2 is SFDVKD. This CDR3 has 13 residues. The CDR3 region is CATSAAGASEQFF. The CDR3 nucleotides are TGTGCCACCAGTGCGGCGGGTGCGTCGGAGCAGTTCTTC.

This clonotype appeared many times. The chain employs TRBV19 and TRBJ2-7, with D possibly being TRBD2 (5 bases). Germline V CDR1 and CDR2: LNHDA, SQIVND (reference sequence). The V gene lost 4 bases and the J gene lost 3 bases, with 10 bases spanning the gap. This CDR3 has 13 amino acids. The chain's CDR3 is CASSNVGVYEQYF. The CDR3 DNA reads TGTGCCAGTAGTAACGTCGGGGTCTACGAGCAGTACTTC.

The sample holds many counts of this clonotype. The DNA of the CDR3 is TGCAGTGCTAGAGAGTCACAGGGCTGGCAGCCCCAGCATTTT. It codes for CSARESQGWQPQHF. V and J are TRBV20-1 and TRBJ1-5, with D possibly being TRBD1 (6 bases). Germline V CDR1 and CDR2: DFQATT, SNEGSKA (reference sequence). This CDR3 is 14 amino acids long. V was cut by 0 bases and J by 7 bases, with 13 bases left in between.

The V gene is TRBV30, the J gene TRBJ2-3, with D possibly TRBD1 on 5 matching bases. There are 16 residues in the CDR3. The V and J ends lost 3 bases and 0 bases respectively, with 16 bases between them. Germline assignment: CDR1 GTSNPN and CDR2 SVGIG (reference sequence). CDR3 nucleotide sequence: TGTGCCTGGAGCCCCAAGATGGGGCGGAGCACAGATACGCAGTATTTT. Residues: CAWSPKMGRSTDTQYF. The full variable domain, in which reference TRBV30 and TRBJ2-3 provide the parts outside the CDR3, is SQTIHQWPATLVQPVGSPLSLECTVEGTSNPNLYWYRQAAGRGLQLLFYSVGIGQISSEVPQNLSASRPQDRQFILSSKKLLLSDSGFYLCAWSPKMGRSTDTQYFGPGTRLTVL.

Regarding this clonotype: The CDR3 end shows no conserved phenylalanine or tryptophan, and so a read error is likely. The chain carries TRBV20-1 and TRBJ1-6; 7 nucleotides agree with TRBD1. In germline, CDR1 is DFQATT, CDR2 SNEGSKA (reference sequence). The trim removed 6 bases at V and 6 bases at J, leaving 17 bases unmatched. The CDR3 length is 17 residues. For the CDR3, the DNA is TGCAGTGCCGGGGGGGCGCTAGCGGGACAGACTAATTCACCCCTCCACTCT. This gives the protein CSAGGALAGQTNSPLHS.

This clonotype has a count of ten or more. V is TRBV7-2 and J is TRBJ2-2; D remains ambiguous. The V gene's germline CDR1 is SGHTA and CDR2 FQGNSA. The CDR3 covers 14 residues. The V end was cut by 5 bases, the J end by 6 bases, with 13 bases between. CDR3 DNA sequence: TGTGCCAGCAGCCTCGAGCTGGGTGCCGGGGAGCTGTTTTTT. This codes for CASSLELGAGELFF.

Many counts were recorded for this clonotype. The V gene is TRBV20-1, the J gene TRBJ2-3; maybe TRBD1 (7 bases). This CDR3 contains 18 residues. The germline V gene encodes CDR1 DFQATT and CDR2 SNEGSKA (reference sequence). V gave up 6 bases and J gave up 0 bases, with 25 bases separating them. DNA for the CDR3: TGCAGTGCCAGGGGGGTCGCGGGATCTACTCAAAGCACAGATACGCAGTATTTT. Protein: CSARGVAGSTQSTDTQYF.

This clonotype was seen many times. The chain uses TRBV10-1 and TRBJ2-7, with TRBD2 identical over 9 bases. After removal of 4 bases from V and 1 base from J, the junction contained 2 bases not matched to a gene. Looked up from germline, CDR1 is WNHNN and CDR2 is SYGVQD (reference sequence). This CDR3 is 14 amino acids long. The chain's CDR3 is CASSATSGSYEQYF. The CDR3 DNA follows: TGCGCCAGCAGTGCGACTAGCGGATCCTACGAGCAGTACTTC.

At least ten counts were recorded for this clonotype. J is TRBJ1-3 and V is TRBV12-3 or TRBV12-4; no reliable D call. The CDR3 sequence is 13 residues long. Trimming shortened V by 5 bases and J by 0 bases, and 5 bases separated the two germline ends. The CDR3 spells CASSPSSGNTIYF. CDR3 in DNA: TGTGCCAGCAGTCCGAGCTCTGGAAACACCATATATTTT.

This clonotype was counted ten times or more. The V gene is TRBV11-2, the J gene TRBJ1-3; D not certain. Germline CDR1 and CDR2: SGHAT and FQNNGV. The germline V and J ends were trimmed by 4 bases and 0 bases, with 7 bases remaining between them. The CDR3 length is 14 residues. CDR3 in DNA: TGTGCCAGCAGCTCCCCTGCCTCTGGAAACACCATATATTTT. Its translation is CASSSPASGNTIYF.

The CDR3: CASSLRTGGAYEQYF. In DNA form, the CDR3 reads TGTGCCAGCAGCTTAAGAACAGGGGGGGCCTACGAGCAGTACTTC. The V gene is TRBV7-8, the J gene TRBJ2-7, with D maybe TRBD1 (8 bases). The CDR3 runs to 15 residues. Per the germline V gene, CDR1 is SGHVS and CDR2 is FQNEAQ. V was shortened by 2 bases and J by 2 bases, with 13 bases between the two germline ends.

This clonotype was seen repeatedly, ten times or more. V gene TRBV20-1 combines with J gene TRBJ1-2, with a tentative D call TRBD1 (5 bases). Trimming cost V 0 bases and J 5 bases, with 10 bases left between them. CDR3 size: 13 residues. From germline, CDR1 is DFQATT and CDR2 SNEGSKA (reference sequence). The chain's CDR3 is CSARDGTLYGYTF. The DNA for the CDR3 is TGCAGTGCTAGAGATGGGACCCTATATGGCTACACCTTC.